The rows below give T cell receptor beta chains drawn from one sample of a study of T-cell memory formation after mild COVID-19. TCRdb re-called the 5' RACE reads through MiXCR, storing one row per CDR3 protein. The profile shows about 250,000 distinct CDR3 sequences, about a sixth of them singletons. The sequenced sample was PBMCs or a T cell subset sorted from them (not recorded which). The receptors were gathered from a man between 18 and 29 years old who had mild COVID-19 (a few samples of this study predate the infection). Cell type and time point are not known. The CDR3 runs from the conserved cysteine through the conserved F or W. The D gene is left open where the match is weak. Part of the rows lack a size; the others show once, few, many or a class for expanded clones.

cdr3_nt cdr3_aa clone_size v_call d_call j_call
TGTGCCAGCAGTTACCAGCATGGCTACACCTTC CASSYQHGYTF . TRBV6-6 . TRBJ1-2
TGTGCCAGCAGCGTAGGGCTGACGCCGGGCGAGCAGTTCTTC CASSVGLTPGEQFF few TRBV9 . TRBJ2-1
TGTGCCAGCAGACCTGAGGTCTCTGGGGCCAACGTCCTGACTTTC CASRPEVSGANVLTF few TRBV6-5 . TRBJ2-6
TGTGCCAGCAGTCTTCTTCCCTCATACAATGAGCAGTTCTTC CASSLLPSYNEQFF . TRBV28 . TRBJ2-1
TGTGCCAGCAGCTTGAATGGGGGAGGAGGACCGAATTCACCCCTCCACTTT CASSLNGGGGPNSPLHF . TRBV5-6 . TRBJ1-6
TGTGCCATTATACGGGGCAGGAACACTGAAGCTTTCTTT CAIIRGRNTEAFF . TRBV2 . TRBJ1-1
TGCAGTGCTAGAGATGACCTCCTTCATGGCTACACCTTC CSARDDLLHGYTF few TRBV20-1 . TRBJ1-2
TGTGCCACCAGCAGAGGGGGGGGAGAGCTGAGCAATCAGCCCCAGCATTTT CATSRGGGELSNQPQHF . TRBV15 . TRBJ1-5
TGCAGTGCTAGAGATTCTAGGACCGGGGAGCTGTTTTTT CSARDSRTGELFF . TRBV20-1 . TRBJ2-2
TGTGCCAGCAGTTATCCCGGCCAAGGGGAGAATCAGCCCCAGCATTTT CASSYPGQGENQPQHF few TRBV6-2/TRBV6-3 . TRBJ1-5
TGCGCCAGCAGCTCGGGACTAGCGCCTTGGGATGAGCAGTTCTTC CASSSGLAPWDEQFF few TRBV5-1 TRBD2 TRBJ2-1
TGTGCCAGCAGCTTTCTTACAGGGTTCGGGGAGCTGTTTTTT CASSFLTGFGELFF . TRBV7-2 . TRBJ2-2
TGCGCCAGCAGCCGGGAGGCCCCAGATACGCAGTATTTT CASSREAPDTQYF . TRBV5-1 TRBD2 TRBJ2-3
TGTGCCAGCAGCGTCCGGGGGGGCGAGGAGACCCAGTACTTC CASSVRGGEETQYF . TRBV9 TRBD2 TRBJ2-5
TGTGCCAGCAGCCAAGATTCTAGCGGGGCCAGGACCCAGTACTTC CASSQDSSGARTQYF . TRBV3-1 TRBD2 TRBJ2-5